This T cell receptor beta chain is drawn from a study of blood T cell repertoires in COVID-19. Whole-study context: From the United States, Italy and Spain came samples of acute and convalescent COVID-19. Nucleic acid was either cDNA or gDNA, and it came from T cells, B-cell-depleted T cells, or PBMCs.

V shed 10 bases, J shed 2 bases, and the junction held 7 bases outside the gene matches. The CDR3 totals 13 residues. Germline loops: CDR1 MNHNY, CDR2 SVGAGI (reference sequence). Participants reported their clinical history, and cohort assignment relied on those reports. Under the authors' procedure: Amplification with reference gene primers provided the estimates of nucleated cell counts. Data came from immunoSEQ multiplex PCR; TCRdb stores just in-frame clones and leaves some out. D and trimming were read from the DNA, whereas the V and J calls and clone size are those reported in that table. The table lists under 200,000 clones, about 82% of them singletons.

The sequence was obtained from a middle-aged man with acute COVID-19. Sequenced sample: PBMCs or T cells enriched from blood (not recorded which). The rearrangement joins TRBV6-6 to TRBJ2-5, with 7 positions matching TRBD1. CDR3 sequence: CATTTGHQETQYF. CDR3 in DNA: TGTGCCACTACGACAGGGCATCAAGAGACCCAGTACTTC.